The 15 T cell receptor beta chains reported below all come from one sample, sequenced in a study of cytomegalovirus exposure and HLA in healthy donors. The primer mix had 60 Vbeta and 13 Jbeta primers. Method: immunoSEQ multiplex PCR; TCRdb's copy keeps in-frame clones and lacks some. The sample table includes roughly 70,000 clones. The specimen was PBMCs. Every receptor here comes from a female donor in good health and CMV-seropositive.

This chain joins TRBV11-2 and TRBJ1-5, with no clear D. This CDR3 is built from 15 residues. Germline V gene data show CDR1 as SGHAT and CDR2 as FQNNGV. V was shortened by 3 bases and J by 0 bases, with 9 bases between the two germline ends. CDR3 residues: CASSLSGRSNQPQHF. CDR3 nucleotides: TGTGCCAGCAGCTTGAGTGGGCGTAGCAATCAGCCCCAGCATTTT. Based on the CDR3 plus reference TRBV11-2 and TRBJ1-5, the full variable domain is EAGVAQSPRYKIIEKRQSVAFWCNPISGHATLYWYQQILGQGPKLLIQFQNNGVVDDSQLPKDRFSAERLKGVDSTLKIQPAKLEDSAVYLCASSLSGRSNQPQHFGDGTRLSIL.

V gene TRBV5-1 combines with J gene TRBJ2-3, with 7 bases identical to TRBD1. V shed 0 bases, J shed 0 bases, and the junction held 7 bases outside the gene matches. The germline gives CDR1 SGHRS, CDR2 YFSETQ. This CDR3 has 17 amino acids. The CDR3 DNA sequence: TGCGCCAGCAGCTTGGTAGGGGGCGGCACTAGCACAGATACGCAGTATTTT. It specifies CASSLVGGGTSTDTQYF.

V usage is TRBV11-3 and J usage is TRBJ2-1; 15 nucleotides line up with TRBD2. The CDR3 length is 16 residues. Losses at the gene ends were 5 bases for V and 9 bases for J; bases not matched to a gene: 8. CDR1 and CDR2 (germline): SGHNT, YENEEA. DNA for the CDR3: TGTGCCAGCAGCCGAAGGACTAGCGGGGGGGCGTCTGAGCAGTTCTTC. The encoded protein is CASSRRTSGGASEQFF.

The V gene is TRBV4-3, the J gene TRBJ1-5; a possible D gene is TRBD1 (6 bases). Germline loops: CDR1 LGHNA, CDR2 YSLEER. This CDR3 has 18 residues. The V end was cut by 0 bases, the J end by 2 bases, with 17 bases between. CDR3 bases: TGCGCCAGCAGCCAAGATCTCATGGGGGCGGGTGGCAATCAGCCCCAGCATTTT. Protein product: CASSQDLMGAGGNQPQHF.

In DNA form, the CDR3 reads TGTGCCTGGACCGAGAGGAACACCGGGGAGCTGTTTTTT. It yields the protein CAWTERNTGELFF. V usage is TRBV30 and J usage is TRBJ2-2; D gene uncertain. V was cut by 4 bases and J by 1 base, with 7 bases left in between. The CDR3 spans 13 residues. Looked up from germline, CDR1 is GTSNPN and CDR2 is SVGIG (reference sequence).

The V call is TRBV4-2, the J call TRBJ1-3, with D unresolved. CDR1 is LGHNA and CDR2 is YNFKEQ in the germline V gene. This CDR3 has 16 residues. Trimming took off 4 bases at V and 0 bases at J, with 13 bases between the two ends. CDR3 nucleotides: TGTGCCAGCAGCCTGACGGTGACTAGCTCTGGAAACACCATATATTTT. Its protein is CASSLTVTSSGNTIYF.

DNA of the CDR3: TGTGCCAGTTCGTTAACAGGGTTTCAGCCCCAGCATTTT. Protein: CASSLTGFQPQHF. The chain has TRBV5-8 and TRBJ1-5, with a weak D call TRBD1 (6 bases). Germline V gives CDR1 SGHTS, CDR2 YDEGEE. This CDR3 is built from 13 residues. Trimming left V 8 bases short and J 6 bases short, with 15 bases between.

The chain uses TRBV30 and TRBJ1-5; D is uncertain. Trimming stripped 4 bases from V and 6 bases from J, with 13 bases between. CDR1 is GTSNPN, CDR2 SVGIG, per germline (reference sequence). The CDR3 runs to 13 residues. The CDR3 here is CAWTSTPGQPQHF. The CDR3 DNA reads TGTGCCTGGACCTCCACGCCGGGTCAGCCCCAGCATTTT.

This chain joins TRBV6-1 and TRBJ1-6; D perhaps matches TRBD1 (6 bases). Germline-derived CDR1 and CDR2 are MNHNS and SASEGT. This CDR3 is built from 13 residues. Trimming removed 6 bases at V and 8 bases at J, with 11 bases between. The CDR3 is CASSTGLDSPLHF. For the CDR3, the DNA is TGTGCCAGCAGCACAGGGTTAGATTCACCCCTCCACTTT.

Written as DNA, the CDR3 is TGTGCCAGCAGTCCGCCAGTCGGAGGGGTCCCCTACGAGCAGTACTTC. Encoded protein: CASSPPVGGVPYEQYF. The V gene is TRBV28, the J gene TRBJ2-7, with TRBD2 as a possible D gene (6 bases). Trimming left V 5 bases short and J 2 bases short, with 19 bases between. The CDR3 runs to 16 residues. Germline lookup yields CDR1 MDHEN and CDR2 SYDVKM.

The chain links TRBV5-1 to TRBJ2-3, with D perhaps TRBD1 (6 bases). Trimming shortened V by 2 bases and J by 3 bases, and 13 bases separated the two germline ends. This CDR3 has 15 amino acids. Per the germline V gene, CDR1 is SGHRS and CDR2 is YFSETQ. The CDR3 protein is CASSLRDTATDTQYF. For the CDR3, the DNA is TGCGCCAGCAGCTTAAGGGACACTGCAACAGATACGCAGTATTTT.

The rearrangement uses TRBV28 and TRBJ2-7, with 10 positions matching TRBD2. J gave up 5 bases and V 11 bases, and 15 bases lay outside the gene matches. Germline-derived CDR1 and CDR2 are MDHEN and SYDVKM. The CDR3 runs 15 residues. The CDR3 reads CAGGGVGLAGDEQYF. The DNA of the CDR3 is TGTGCCGGGGGAGGTGTTGGGCTAGCGGGGGACGAGCAGTACTTC. Full variable domain (rest looked up from reference TRBV28 and TRBJ2-7): DVKVTQSSRYLVKRTGEKVFLECVQDMDHENMFWYRQDPGLGLRLIYFSYDVKMKEKGDIPEGYSVSREKKERFSLILESASTNQTSMYLCAGGGVGLAGDEQYFGPGTRLTVT.

The chain joins TRBV5-1 to TRBJ1-2; 7 bases line up with TRBD1. Trimming removed 4 bases from V and 4 bases from J; junction bases left unmatched: 4. The CDR3 runs to 13 residues. Germline V lookup: CDR1 SGHRS, CDR2 YFSETQ. The CDR3: CASSPGQSYGYTF. The CDR3 DNA reads TGCGCCAGCAGCCCGGGACAGTCCTATGGCTACACCTTC.

V and J are TRBV11-3 and TRBJ2-3; 10 nucleotides match TRBD2. The V segment lost 5 bases and the J segment 1 base; nucleotides outside the gene matches: 0. The CDR3 covers 14 residues. Germline lookup yields CDR1 SGHNT and CDR2 YENEEA. For the CDR3, the DNA is TGTGCCAGCAGCCTAGCGGGGGGCACAGATACGCAGTATTTT. Its translation: CASSLAGGTDTQYF.

According to its frequency, this clone is medium-sized. The J gene is TRBJ2-7, the V gene TRBV15; D ambiguous. Per the germline V gene, CDR1 is LNHNV and CDR2 is YYDKDF (reference sequence). The CDR3 length is 12 residues. V lost 0 bases and J lost 3, with 3 bases in between. DNA of the CDR3: TGTGCCACCAGCAGAGATCGCTACGAGCAGTACTTC. Translating gives CATSRDRYEQYF.